This T cell receptor (beta chain) was profiled in a study of cytotoxic CD8 clonotypes in ibrutinib-treated CLL (dated by TCRdb to about 2021). For context, the study as a whole: The cohort had 11 relapsed/refractory and 15 treatment-naive patients; 17 to 18 were IGHV unmutated. Responses were partial in some 24 patients and complete in 2; after median approximately 69 months follow-up, some 15 stayed in remission and 12 progressed. Samples at response were collected after a median of about twelve months of treatment, with a range of about 6 to 40 months. Samples averaged 255,043 productive templates and about 94,000 productive rearrangements. Of the approximately 87 people in the trial, around 24 had longitudinal samples available. Cryopreserved peripheral blood mononuclear cells were collected at three points: before therapy, at response, and at either sustained remission or disease progression. Every sample from remission and from progressive disease was obtained while the patients were still on ibrutinib.

The research as a whole found: At baseline, clonality was higher than in age-matched healthy donors and showed a strong correlation with circulating CD8+ T-cell counts. Sustained-remission and progressing patients did not have matched sampling times, and lymph node repertoires were not examined. Clonality rose at ibrutinib response, remained stable during sustained remission, and dropped back toward baseline at progression. Public clonotypes were rare and either shrank or stayed stable during treatment, and the rise in clonality at ibrutinib response reflected expansion of private clonotypes.

Trimming takes 6 bases off V and 2 bases off J; junction bases not matched to a gene: 7. From a lookup of the germline V gene, CDR1 and CDR2 are SGHTA and FQGNSA. Counted from cysteine to phenylalanine, this CDR3 has 15 amino acids. Only CDR3 DNA is held: 45 bases, read in frame from base 1. The time point label on this specimen signifies: more than 10 months on ibrutinib. Roughly 2.2 micrograms of genomic DNA were extracted from cryopreserved PBMCs for TCR beta library preparation. High-throughput TCR beta sequencing was performed on longitudinal blood samples from CLL patients receiving ibrutinib monotherapy. The patients took part in an open-label, single-center phase 2 trial of ibrutinib monotherapy. A MiSeq instrument was used for deep resolution sequencing, which targeted depths ranging from 1 in 1 million up to 1 in 200,000 T cells, with coverage averaging 10x for each clonotype. The immunoSEQ hsTCRB Kit was used to generate the TCR beta libraries. Concerning the study's data processing: Data were analyzed with ImmunoSEQ Data Assistant and ImmunoSEQ Analyzer, with V, D and J genes assigned per IMGT definitions. Clonality, which ranges from 0 to 1, was calculated by subtracting the normalized Shannon entropy of productive rearrangement frequencies from one. Only overrepresented clonotypes making up at least 0.05% of each patient's repertoire were included in the public clonotype analysis. More than ten repertoires from age-matched healthy donors, obtained from immuneACCESS, served as clonality controls. This immuneACCESS table, as held by TCRdb, lists in-frame sequences with V and J called but not all clones. Of the missing ones, under half trace to an unresolved V gene in checked studies; the others have no known cause. V and J calls plus clone size are reproduced from that table; the DNA served to infer D and trimming. The sample data list 200,000 or so clones, and 65% to 80% of these were observed just once. The ten biggest clones cover 5.5% to 7% of the sample.

Worth noting for this clone: Its recognized antigen is unknown. No quality values exist for individual bases; no much larger clone is one base distant.

This receptor chain uses TRBV7-2 and TRBJ2-7, and 10 junction bases match TRBD1. The origin of this receptor is a human donor with chronic lymphocytic leukemia. Sequenced here: PBMCs, sampled after 12 months of ibrutinib treatment. The bases are TGTGCCAGCAGTACGGGACAGGGGTCTCCCTACGAGCAGTACTTC. Its protein product is CASSTGQGSPYEQYF.